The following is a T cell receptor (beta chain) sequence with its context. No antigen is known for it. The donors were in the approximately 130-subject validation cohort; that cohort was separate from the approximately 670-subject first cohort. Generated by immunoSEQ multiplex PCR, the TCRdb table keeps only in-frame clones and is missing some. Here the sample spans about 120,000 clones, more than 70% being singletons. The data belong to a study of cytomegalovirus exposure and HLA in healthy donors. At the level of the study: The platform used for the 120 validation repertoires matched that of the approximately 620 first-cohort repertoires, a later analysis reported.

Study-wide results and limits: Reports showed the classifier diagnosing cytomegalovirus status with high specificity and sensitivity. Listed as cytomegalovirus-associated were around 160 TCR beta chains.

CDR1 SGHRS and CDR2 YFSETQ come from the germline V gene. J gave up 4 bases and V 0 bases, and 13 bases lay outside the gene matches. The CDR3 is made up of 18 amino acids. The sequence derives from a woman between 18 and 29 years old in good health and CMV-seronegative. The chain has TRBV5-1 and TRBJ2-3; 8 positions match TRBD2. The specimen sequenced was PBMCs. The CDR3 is CASSLGGRTVYFADTQYF. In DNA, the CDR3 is TGCGCCAGCAGCTTGGGCGGGAGGACGGTTTATTTCGCAGATACGCAGTATTTT. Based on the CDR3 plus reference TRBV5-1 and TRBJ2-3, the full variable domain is KAGVTQTPRYLIKTRGQQVTLSCSPISGHRSVSWYQQTPGQGLQFLFEYFSETQRNKGNFPGRFSGRQFSNSRSEMNVSTLELGDSALYLCASSLGGRTVYFADTQYFGPGTRLTVL.